This is a list of T cell receptor beta chains from one sample in a study of blood T cell repertoires in COVID-19. TCRdb keeps only in-frame clones here, not all; method: immunoSEQ multiplex PCR. This table holds fewer than 150,000 clones, around 84% found once. The specimen sequenced was peripheral blood. All receptors derive from a man in his forties with acute or convalescent COVID-19. CDR3s include the opening cysteine and the closing phenylalanine or tryptophan.

v_call	j_call	cdr3_aa
TRBV18	TRBJ2-1	CASSTTTGDGVRQFF
TRBV7-9	TRBJ2-2	CASSLPRGANTGELFF
TRBV6-5	TRBJ2-5	CASRQGETQYF
TRBV7-9	TRBJ2-4	CASSPRTDIQYF
TRBV12-5	TRBJ2-6	CASGLAKGLDAASGANVLTF
TRBV30	TRBJ2-2	CAWTPRANTGELFF
TRBV5-5	TRBJ2-1	CASCDRGGSYNEQFF
TRBV7-9	TRBJ1-1	CASFGQGGTEAFF
TRBV14	TRBJ2-2	CASSQVRTVNTGELFF
TRBV7-2	TRBJ2-7	CASSTRGRGGGTYEQYF
TRBV30	TRBJ1-1	CAWSVQGGRAFF
TRBV5-4	TRBJ1-2	CASSLEGAGDVGNYGYTF
TRBV5-1	TRBJ2-1	CASSPLLAGSHNEQFF
TRBV5-4	TRBJ2-1	CASSGGGEYNEQFF
TRBV30	TRBJ1-1	CAWAGRGTEAFF
TRBV3-1/TRBV3-2	TRBJ1-5	CASSHNGRGFSNQPQHF
TRBV21-1	TRBJ2-5	CASSKVGAPIQETQYF
TRBV10-3	TRBJ2-3	CAISSPTTTSMWSDTQYF
TRBV4-2	TRBJ1-4	CASSQDEAGGVRLFF
TRBV18	TRBJ2-1	CASSDGTGGREQFF
TRBV2	TRBJ1-6	CASSQDRSSYNSPLHF
TRBV7-3	TRBJ2-5	CASSQSPTGTETQYF